The rows below give T cell receptor beta chains drawn from one sample of a study of blood T cell repertoires in COVID-19. Using immunoSEQ multiplex PCR, the repertoire was profiled, and TCRdb retains in-frame clones only, with some absent. The table has 150,000 to 200,000 clones, about 88% seen once. The sample was peripheral blood. The receptor set was obtained from a man aged 18-30 years who had recovered from COVID-19. Both conserved end residues are part of each CDR3. A D gene is named only where the DNA matches it firmly. Not every row has a clone size; where given, it reads once, few, many or a size class.

>TRBV18|.|TRBJ2-1|TRBD2
TGTGCCAGCTCACCACCGTGGGGACTAGCGGGGGCGGAGCAGTTCTTC
CASSPPWGLAGAEQFF
>TRBV27|.|TRBJ1-5|.
TGTGCCAGCAGTTTAGAGGGACAAAACCATCAGCCCCAGCATTTT
CASSLEGQNHQPQHF
>TRBV19|.|TRBJ2-2|TRBD1
TGTGCCAGTAGTAGGGACAGAAGCACCGGGGAGCTGTTTTTT
CASSRDRSTGELFF
>TRBV21-1|once|TRBJ2-5|.
TGTGCCAGCAGGCGAACTAGCGGATCGCAAGAGACCCAGTACTTC
CASRRTSGSQETQYF
>TRBV6-5|.|TRBJ2-1|TRBD1
TGTGCCAGCCAAGAGACAGGGAAAGGGGGCAATGAGCAGTTCTTC
CASQETGKGGNEQFF
>TRBV6-1|few|TRBJ2-5|.
TGTGCCAGCAGTGAAGCACTCTACCTAGGGACCCAGTACTTC
CASSEALYLGTQYF
>TRBV6-5|.|TRBJ2-5|.
TGTGCCAGCAGAAACGGGCCAGGGCACGAGACCCAGTACTTC
CASRNGPGHETQYF
>TRBV2|.|TRBJ2-7|TRBD2
TGTGCCAGCAGGGAGACTAGCGGGAGTTCCGAGCAGTACTTC
CASRETSGSSEQYF
>TRBV23-1|.|TRBJ2-7|TRBD2
TGCGCCAGCAGTCAAGGGCTAGCGGGAGTGGGTGAGCAGTACTTC
CASSQGLAGVGEQYF
>TRBV30|once|TRBJ1-2|TRBD1
TGTGCCTGGAGCGGACAGGGGGCTGAGGGCTATGGCTACACCTTC
CAWSGQGAEGYGYTF
>TRBV28|.|TRBJ2-1|.
TGTGCCAGCAGTTCCCTTGGGACAAGTGGCCAAGGGCGCGAGCAGTTCTTC
CASSSLGTSGQGREQFF
>TRBV2|few|TRBJ1-5|TRBD1
TGTGCCAGCAGGGTGGGACAGGCGGGACAGCCCCAGCATTTT
CASRVGQAGQPQHF
>TRBV2|.|TRBJ2-1|.
TGTGCCAGCAGTGATCTGCGACCTCCCCTGACTAAATACAATGAGCAGTTCTTC
CASSDLRPPLTKYNEQFF
>TRBV9|.|TRBJ2-5|TRBD2
TGTGCCAGCAGCGTAGCGTCTAGCGGGAGTTTGGAGACCCAGTACTTC
CASSVASSGSLETQYF
>TRBV3-1/TRBV3-2|.|TRBJ1-1|.
TGTGCCAGCAGCCAAGGATTTCGGAGGGGAAACACTGAAGCTTTCTTT
CASSQGFRRGNTEAFF
>TRBV7-7|.|TRBJ2-7|.
TGTGCTAGCAGCTTAGAACTAATGGGCGAGCAGTACTTC
CASSLELMGEQYF
>TRBV2|.|TRBJ1-4|.
TGTGCCAGCAGAGCTGACCGATTCACGGGGAATGAAAAACTGTTTTTT
CASRADRFTGNEKLFF
>TRBV12-3/TRBV12-4|.|TRBJ2-7|.
TGTGCCACCACCTACTCGGGGGAGCAGTACTTC
CATTYSGEQYF
>TRBV25-1|.|TRBJ1-1|.
TGTGCCAGCAGTGACGGGGATTCGAACACTGAAGCTTTCTTT
CASSDGDSNTEAFF
>TRBV28|.|TRBJ1-6|.
TGTGCCATCTCTCGGTGGGGCGAGAATTCACCCCTCCACTTT
CAISRWGENSPLHF